The 9 T cell receptor beta chains listed next were all sequenced from one sample in a study of blood T cell repertoires in COVID-19. TCRdb's copy holds only in-frame clones and misses some; the assay was immunoSEQ multiplex PCR. The repertoire has a few hundred thousand clones, 88% of them found once; the top ten carry 1.4% to 1.5%. The specimen sequenced was PBMCs or T cells enriched from blood (not recorded which). These receptors originate from a woman under 30 who had been exposed to COVID-19.

V and J are TRBV27 and TRBJ2-2; 8 bases line up with TRBD1. V lost 3 bases to trimming and J lost 7 bases; unmatched junction nucleotides: 1. The CDR3 consists of 13 residues. Germline CDR1 is MNHEY and CDR2 is SMNVEV (reference sequence). In DNA, the CDR3 is TGTGCCAGCAGTTTGACAGGGGTCGGGGAGCTGTTTTTT. It is translated as CASSLTGVGELFF.

The V and J genes are TRBV3-1 (or the pseudogene TRBV3-2) and TRBJ1-2, with no clear D. The CDR3 totals 13 residues. Trimming took 1 base from V and 4 from J, leaving 7 bases between them. Germline CDR1 and CDR2: LGHDT and YNNKEL (reference sequence). This CDR3 is CASSQVQSYGYTF. CDR3 DNA sequence: TGTGCCAGCAGCCAAGTTCAGTCCTATGGCTACACCTTC.

As to this clone: The same CDR3 can be traced to other DNA sequences in this sample. The V gene is TRBV6-4, the J gene TRBJ1-6; 7 bases match TRBD1. Germline V lookup: CDR1 MRHNA, CDR2 SNTAGT. The CDR3 is made up of 14 amino acids. V gave up 6 bases and J gave up 10 bases; unmatched junction bases: 9. DNA for the CDR3: TGTGCCAGCAGCCCGACAGGGTCAGGATCACCCCTCCACTTT. This codes for CASSPTGSGSPLHF.

The J gene is TRBJ1-1, the V gene TRBV29-1, with unresolved D. CDR3 size: 11 residues. Germline V lookup: CDR1 SQVTM, CDR2 ANQGSEA. V was cut by 3 bases and J by 4 bases, with 6 bases left in between. CDR3 protein: CSVEGSTEAFF. The CDR3 DNA reads as TGCAGCGTTGAGGGGAGCACTGAAGCTTTCTTT. Full variable domain (missing parts from reference TRBV29-1 and TRBJ1-1): SAVISQKPSRDICQRGTSLTIQCQVDSQVTMMFWYRQQPGQSLTLIATANQGSEATYESGFVIDKFPISRPNLTFSTLTVSNMSPEDSSIYLCSVEGSTEAFFGQGTRLTVV.

The chain carries TRBV24-1 and TRBJ2-1; 11 bases line up with TRBD1. The germline V gene encodes CDR1 KGHDR and CDR2 SFDVKD. CDR3 length equals 20 residues. V was clipped by 3 bases and J by 0 bases; unmatched bases: 12. The CDR3 bases are TGTGCCACCAGTGATCGTGCGGACAGGGGGCTTCCCAGCTCCTACAATGAGCAGTTCTTC. As protein: CATSDRADRGLPSSYNEQFF.

The genes are TRBV5-1 and TRBJ2-1; D possibly corresponds to TRBD1 (5 bases). V lost 0 bases and J lost 9, with 13 bases in between. This CDR3 is 14 amino acids long. CDR1 is SGHRS and CDR2 is YFSETQ in the germline V gene. CDR3 amino acids: CASSLEAGNLEQFF. The CDR3 DNA follows: TGCGCCAGCAGCTTGGAAGCAGGGAACCTTGAGCAGTTCTTC.

The J gene is TRBJ2-1, the V gene TRBV5-1; 10 nucleotides match TRBD2. J gave up 9 bases and V 2 bases, and 5 bases lay outside the gene matches. The CDR3 length is 14 residues. The germline gives CDR1 SGHRS, CDR2 YFSETQ. CDR3: CASSFPSGSFEQFF. The CDR3 DNA reads TGCGCCAGCAGCTTCCCTAGCGGGAGTTTTGAGCAGTTCTTC. Looking up the rest from reference TRBV5-1 and TRBJ2-1 gives the full variable domain: KAGVTQTPRYLIKTRGQQVTLSCSPISGHRSVSWYQQTPGQGLQFLFEYFSETQRNKGNFPGRFSGRQFSNSRSEMNVSTLELGDSALYLCASSFPSGSFEQFFGPGTRLTVL.

The CDR3 sequence is CASSLEATEAFF. The CDR3 bases are TGTGCCAGCTCCCTCGAGGCCACTGAAGCTTTCTTT. The rearrangement joins TRBV18 to TRBJ1-1; D is ambiguous. Germline V gives CDR1 KGHSH, CDR2 LQKENI. The length of the CDR3 is 12 residues. The V and J ends lost 6 bases and 4 bases respectively, with 9 bases between them.

This chain joins TRBV10-1 and TRBJ1-4; D possibly corresponds to TRBD1 (6 bases). This CDR3 region has 14 residues. Germline values: CDR1 WNHNN, CDR2 SYGVQD (reference sequence). V lost 5 bases and J 3 bases, leaving 10 bases between the germline ends. The CDR3 here is CASSPGDANEKLFF. The DNA for the CDR3 is TGCGCCAGCAGTCCAGGGGATGCTAATGAAAAACTGTTTTTT.